One and the same sample provided the 31 T cell receptor beta chains below, sequenced in a study of blood T cell repertoires in COVID-19. TCRdb keeps only in-frame clones here, not all; method: immunoSEQ multiplex PCR. The sample records 80,000 to 100,000 clones, about 90% being singletons. The sequenced sample consisted of peripheral blood. The receptors originated from a human donor with active COVID-19. The donor label of this sample is uncertain.

Details on this clone: At the DNA level, this CDR3 is encoded by other sequences in the same sample as well. The gene calls are TRBV25-1 and TRBJ2-7; D is perhaps TRBD1 (6 bases). Between the trimmed V and J ends, which lost 3 bases and 0 bases, there was a span of 9 bases. The CDR3 has 14 amino acids. The V gene's germline CDR1 is MGHDK and CDR2 SYGVNS. CDR3 residues: CASSDTGYSYEQYF. The CDR3 DNA is TGTGCCAGCAGTGATACAGGGTACTCCTACGAGCAGTACTTC.

V gene TRBV13 combines with J gene TRBJ1-1, with 9 positions matching TRBD1. Trimming took 7 bases from V and 1 from J; bases not matched to a gene: 7. The CDR3 loop spans 15 amino acids. Germline V CDR1 and CDR2: PRHDT, FYEKMQ (reference sequence). The CDR3 nucleotides are TGTGCCAGCACCCCCTCGACAGGGGGGAACACTGAAGCTTTCTTT. Protein product: CASTPSTGGNTEAFF.

This clone was recorded once. The V and J genes are TRBV6-5 and TRBJ2-2, with 10 bases aligning to TRBD1. CDR1 and CDR2 from the germline V gene are MNHEY and SVGAGI. V gave up 5 bases and J gave up 2 bases; unmatched junction bases: 2. The CDR3 length is 15 residues. CDR3 nucleotide sequence: TGTGCCAGCAGTCGGGACAGGGGAAACACCGGGGAGCTGTTTTTT. Its translation: CASSRDRGNTGELFF.

The rearrangement joins TRBV24-1 to TRBJ1-4, with D possibly matching TRBD1 (5 bases). Germline loops: CDR1 KGHDR, CDR2 SFDVKD. The V and J ends lost 0 bases and 5 bases respectively, with 12 bases between them. This CDR3 is built from 16 residues. The CDR3: CATSDLWTRVNEKLFF. DNA of the CDR3: TGTGCCACCAGTGATTTGTGGACACGTGTCAATGAAAAACTGTTTTTT.

As regards this clone: The junction differs from germline at one of its ends, possibly a read error. This chain joins TRBV5-1 and TRBJ1-2; D call uncertain. Germline V CDR1 and CDR2: SGHRS, YFSETQ. This CDR3 has 13 amino acids. The CDR3 is CASSLAGVSPSSF. The CDR3 DNA follows: TGCGCCAGCAGCTTGGCCGGGGTTAGCCCTAGTTCTTTC.

The chain employs TRBV11-2 and TRBJ2-7, with a possible D match to TRBD2 (6 bases). V dropped 5 bases and J dropped 6 bases, with 17 bases sitting between them. Germline-derived CDR1 and CDR2 are SGHAT and FQNNGV. The CDR3 length is 14 residues. The CDR3 DNA reads as TGTGCCAGCAGCCGAAGATCCTGGGACTCCGAGCAGTACTTC. It codes for CASSRRSWDSEQYF.

The genes are TRBV6-5 and TRBJ2-7, with a tentative D call TRBD2 (5 bases). CDR1 and CDR2 from the germline V gene are MNHEY and SVGAGI. The CDR3 spans 14 residues. The V end was cut by 1 base, the J end by 0 bases, with 7 bases between. The CDR3 DNA sequence: TGTGCCAGCAGTTACTTTGGGAGCTCCTACGAGCAGTACTTC. Translated: CASSYFGSSYEQYF.

This chain joins TRBV4-2 and TRBJ2-1, with 8 bases matching TRBD2. There are 16 residues in the CDR3. The trim removed 1 base at V and 9 bases at J, leaving 11 bases unmatched. Germline V CDR1 and CDR2: LGHNA, YNFKEQ. CDR3 residues: CASSQVLSGGLSEQFF. CDR3 bases: TGTGCCAGCAGCCAAGTTCTATCGGGGGGGCTTAGTGAGCAGTTCTTC.

This clone has only one observation. This chain connects TRBV7-9 to TRBJ2-5; TRBD2 might be the D (6 bases). This CDR3 has 13 amino acids. V lost 2 bases, J lost 3 bases, and 7 bases lay in between. Germline values: CDR1 SEHNR, CDR2 FQNEAQ (reference sequence). CDR3 DNA: TGTGCCAGCAGCTTAACGGGGGAAGAGACCCAGTACTTC. It yields the protein CASSLTGEETQYF.

The chain joins TRBV7-9 to TRBJ1-2; a possible D gene is TRBD1 (5 bases). Germline assignment: CDR1 SEHNR and CDR2 FQNEAQ (reference sequence). V was pared by 5 bases and J by 0 bases, with 13 bases between. This CDR3 contains 15 residues. This chain's CDR3 is CASSPETVSNYGYTF. The CDR3 coding sequence is TGTGCCAGCAGCCCCGAGACAGTATCTAACTATGGCTACACCTTC.

This chain joins TRBV7-2 and TRBJ1-5, with D perhaps TRBD1 (5 bases). CDR1 and CDR2 from the germline V gene are SGHTA and FQGNSA. This CDR3 is built from 15 residues. Trimming shortened V by 5 bases and J by 5 bases, and 16 bases separated the two germline ends. Written as DNA, the CDR3 is TGTGCCAGCAGCCAACTTGGGGGGGGTGATCAGCCCCAGCATTTT. It translates to CASSQLGGGDQPQHF.

The CDR3 DNA follows: TGTGCCATCAGTTCTTCCTCAGGGCTAGCGGGGGATGAGCAGTTCTTC. It translates to CAISSSSGLAGDEQFF. The chain employs TRBV10-3 and TRBJ2-1; 10 bases are a match to TRBD2. CDR1 is ENHRY, CDR2 SYGVKD, per germline. The CDR3 has 16 residues. The V gene end was trimmed by 5 bases and the J gene end by 8 bases; junction bases not matched to a gene: 12.

V gene TRBV7-3 combines with J gene TRBJ2-3; 15 bases fit TRBD2. The CDR3 runs to 17 residues. CDR1 and CDR2 from the germline V gene are SGHTA and FQGTGA. With V trimmed by 5 bases and J by 2 bases, 5 bases remained unmatched. The CDR3 reads CASSLGLAGGNTDTQYF. DNA of the CDR3: TGTGCCAGCAGCCTTGGACTAGCGGGGGGGAACACAGATACGCAGTATTTT.

The chain links TRBV27 to TRBJ2-7; TRBD2 agrees at 7 bases. In germline, CDR1 is MNHEY, CDR2 SMNVEV (reference sequence). The CDR3 is 17 residues long. Unmatched junction bases numbered 15, after V lost 7 bases and J lost 0 bases. DNA of the CDR3: TGTGCCAGCACCCCTCACCGGGACTACGGGTCCTCCTACGAGCAGTACTTC. This gives the protein CASTPHRDYGSSYEQYF.

This chain joins TRBV11-2 and TRBJ1-1; no definite D call. Trimming took off 2 bases at V and 6 bases at J, with 4 bases between the two ends. CDR3 length equals 11 residues. The germline V gene encodes CDR1 SGHAT and CDR2 FQNNGV. The CDR3 loop reads CASSLSPEAFF. For the CDR3, the DNA is TGTGCCAGCAGCTTAAGCCCTGAAGCTTTCTTT.

The CDR3 DNA reads TGTGCCAGTAGTTTCGGTTTCCAGCCCCAGCATTTT. This codes for CASSFGFQPQHF. This chain links TRBV19 with TRBJ1-5; D not certain. The germline gives CDR1 LNHDA, CDR2 SQIVND (reference sequence). V lost 5 bases and J lost 7, with 9 bases in between. CDR3 size: 12 residues.

The V call is TRBV5-4, the J call TRBJ1-1; 7 positions agree with TRBD1. The CDR3 extends over 16 amino acids. Germline V gene data show CDR1 as SGHNT and CDR2 as YYREEE (reference sequence). V lost 4 bases and J lost 1; bases outside the gene matches: 10. This CDR3 reads CASSPTLDRSNTEAFF. The CDR3 DNA reads as TGTGCCAGCAGCCCTACATTGGACAGGTCGAACACTGAAGCTTTCTTT.

CDR3 in DNA: TGCAGCGTTGACGGGGACAGGGTTTTCTACAATGAGCAGTTCTTC. This translates into CSVDGDRVFYNEQFF. The chain is built from TRBV29-1 and TRBJ2-1; 9 bases are a match to TRBD1. The CDR3 runs 15 residues. V shed 3 bases, J shed 3 bases, and the junction held 6 bases outside the gene matches. Germline V lookup: CDR1 SQVTM, CDR2 ANQGSEA.

The gene calls are TRBV2 and TRBJ2-7, with TRBD1 matching over 10 bases. Germline V CDR1 and CDR2: SNHLY, FYNNEI. V shed 3 bases, J shed 2 bases, and the junction held 4 bases outside the gene matches. The CDR3 is 15 amino acids. The CDR3 spells CASSEGGTGAYEQYF. The DNA of the CDR3 is TGTGCCAGCAGTGAGGGGGGGACAGGGGCCTACGAGCAGTACTTC. Complete variable domain (other parts from reference TRBV2 and TRBJ2-7): EPEVTQTPSHQVTQMGQEVILRCVPISNHLYFYWYRQILGQKVEFLVSFYNNEISEKSEIFDDQFSVERPDGSNFTLKIRSTKLEDSAMYFCASSEGGTGAYEQYFGPGTRLTVT.

The gene calls are TRBV15 and TRBJ2-2; TRBD2 agrees at 12 bases. Germline V lookup: CDR1 LNHNV, CDR2 YYDKDF (reference sequence). V trimming: 0 bases; J trimming: 6 bases; junction bases outside the gene matches: 11. This CDR3 has 19 amino acids. CDR3 sequence (DNA): TGTGCCACCAGCAGAGATTATCTAGCGGGGGGGCAGTTAGCCGGGGAGCTGTTTTTT. Protein product: CATSRDYLAGGQLAGELFF.

The chain couples TRBV9 to TRBJ2-3; no firm D call. Between the trimmed V and J ends, which lost 1 base and 6 bases, there was a span of 6 bases. Germline-derived CDR1 and CDR2 are SGDLS and YYNGEE. The length of the CDR3 is 12 residues. CDR3 protein: CASSVSLDTQYF. The CDR3 DNA follows: TGTGCCAGCAGCGTATCTTTGGATACGCAGTATTTT. Full variable domain (missing parts from reference TRBV9 and TRBJ2-3): DSGVTQTPKHLITATGQRVTLRCSPRSGDLSVYWYQQSLDQGLQFLIQYYNGEERAKGNILERFSAQQFPDLHSELNLSSLELGDSALYFCASSVSLDTQYFGPGTRLTVL.

The chain uses TRBV6-2 or TRBV6-3 and TRBJ1-4; D ambiguous. Germline V gives CDR1 MNHEY, CDR2 SVGEGT. This CDR3 is 15 amino acids long. Between the trimmed V and J ends, which lost 6 bases and 4 bases, there was a span of 15 bases. The CDR3 DNA reads TGTGCCAGCAGCGCCGGTGGTGTCGGTAATGAAAAACTGTTTTTT. Its protein product is CASSAGGVGNEKLFF.

This chain connects TRBV6-5 to TRBJ1-2; 9 nucleotides align to TRBD1. With V trimmed by 2 bases and J by 7 bases, 2 bases remained unmatched. Looked up from germline, CDR1 is MNHEY and CDR2 is SVGAGI. The CDR3 consists of 13 residues. Written as DNA, the CDR3 is TGTGCCAGCAGTTACCGGGACAGGGTTGGCTACACCTTC. Translation gives CASSYRDRVGYTF.

This chain joins TRBV5-4 and TRBJ1-2; D is undetermined. CDR1 is SGHNT and CDR2 is YYREEE in the germline V gene (reference sequence). The V end lost 4 bases, the J end lost 4 bases, and 11 bases lay between the germline ends. This CDR3 is 13 amino acids long. The CDR3 DNA reads TGTGCCAGCAGCGGAGCAGAGGGCTATGGCTACACCTTC. Protein product: CASSGAEGYGYTF. Drawing the rest from reference TRBV5-4 and TRBJ1-2, the complete variable domain is ETGVTQSPTHLIKTRGQQVTLRCSSQSGHNTVSWYQQALGQGPQFIFQYYREEENGRGNFPPRFSGLQFPNYSSELNVNALELDDSALYLCASSGAEGYGYTFGSGTRLTVV.

The chain uses TRBV5-1 and TRBJ2-5, with 8 positions matching TRBD1. CDR3 length: 14 residues. Germline lookup yields CDR1 SGHRS and CDR2 YFSETQ. The junction had 7 bases not matched to a gene; V was cut back by 4 bases and J by 5 bases. The CDR3 nucleotides are TGCGCCAGCAGCCGCCTGACAGGGGCGGAGACCCAGTACTTC. This translates into CASSRLTGAETQYF. The complete variable domain, with remaining parts taken from reference TRBV5-1 and TRBJ2-5, reads KAGVTQTPRYLIKTRGQQVTLSCSPISGHRSVSWYQQTPGQGLQFLFEYFSETQRNKGNFPGRFSGRQFSNSRSEMNVSTLELGDSALYLCASSRLTGAETQYFGPGTRLLVL.

This chain joins TRBV9 and TRBJ1-4; D possibly corresponds to TRBD1 (5 bases). The V end was cut by 4 bases, the J end by 2 bases, with 18 bases between. The CDR3 is made up of 17 amino acids. Germline V lookup: CDR1 SGDLS, CDR2 YYNGEE. The CDR3 loop is CASSLEAGLGTNEKLFF. The CDR3 region has the DNA TGTGCCAGCAGCCTAGAGGCAGGGCTAGGCACTAATGAAAAACTGTTTTTT.

This chain links TRBV9 with TRBJ2-1; TRBD2 aligns across 13 bases. The CDR3 consists of 15 residues. Germline V gene sequence: CDR1 SGDLS, CDR2 YYNGEE. With V trimmed by 4 bases and J by 6 bases, 4 bases remained unmatched. The CDR3 DNA reads as TGTGCCAGCAGCACTAGCGGGGGGGCCGCCAATGAGCAGTTCTTC. It is translated as CASSTSGGAANEQFF.

CDR3 sequence (DNA): TGTGCCAGCAGTTACCTTCCCCCCGGGACAGGGCTCAGCACAGATACGCAGTATTTT. Protein sequence: CASSYLPPGTGLSTDTQYF. The V gene is TRBV6-2 or TRBV6-3, the J gene TRBJ2-3; TRBD1 matches at 9 bases. Germline V lookup: CDR1 MNHEY, CDR2 SVGEGT. The CDR3 extends over 19 amino acids. The V segment lost 2 bases and the J segment 0 bases; nucleotides outside the gene matches: 12.

The chain carries TRBV7-8 and TRBJ2-5; the D gene is possibly TRBD2 (6 bases). V was clipped by 1 base and J by 4 bases, with 10 bases between them. Germline V gives CDR1 SGHVS, CDR2 FQNEAQ. The CDR3 extends over 14 amino acids. DNA for the CDR3: TGTGCCAGCAGCTTAGAACGGCGGGGAGAGACCCAGTACTTC. Protein: CASSLERRGETQYF.

The gene calls are TRBV9 and TRBJ2-3; 10 bases map to TRBD2. V was pared by 3 bases and J by 8 bases, with 6 bases of the junction left unmatched. This CDR3 spans 14 amino acids. The V gene's germline CDR1 is SGDLS and CDR2 YYNGEE. The CDR3 region has the DNA TGTGCCAGCAGCGCAGGGACTAGCGACGCTACGCAGTATTTT. Its protein is CASSAGTSDATQYF.

V and J are TRBV6-6 and TRBJ1-2; 10 bases map to TRBD1. This CDR3 has 17 residues. V lost 5 bases and J lost 5; bases outside the gene matches: 14. Germline CDR1 reads MNHNY; CDR2 reads SVGAGI (reference sequence). As DNA, the CDR3 is TGTGCCAGCAGTCAATCGGGACAGGGGACTAGAGGGTATGGCTACACCTTC. Encoded protein: CASSQSGQGTRGYGYTF.